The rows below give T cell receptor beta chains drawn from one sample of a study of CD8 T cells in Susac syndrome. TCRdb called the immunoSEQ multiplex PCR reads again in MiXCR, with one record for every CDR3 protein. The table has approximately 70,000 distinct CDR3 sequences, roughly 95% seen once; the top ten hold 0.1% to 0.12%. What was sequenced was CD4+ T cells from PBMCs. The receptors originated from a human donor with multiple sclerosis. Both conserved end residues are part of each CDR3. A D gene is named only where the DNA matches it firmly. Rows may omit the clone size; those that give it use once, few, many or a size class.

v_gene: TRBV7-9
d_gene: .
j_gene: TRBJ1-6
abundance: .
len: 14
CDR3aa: CASRRSSYNSPLHF
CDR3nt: TGTGCCAGCCGGAGGAGCTCCTATAATTCACCCCTCCACTTT

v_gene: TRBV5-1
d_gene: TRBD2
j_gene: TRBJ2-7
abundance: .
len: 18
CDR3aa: CASSSRNRSWGGSYEQYF
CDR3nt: TGCGCCAGCAGCTCTAGGAACAGGTCCTGGGGGGGTTCCTACGAGCAGTACTTC

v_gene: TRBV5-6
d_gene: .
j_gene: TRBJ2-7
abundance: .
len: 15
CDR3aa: CASSLRGTSSYEQYF
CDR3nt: TGTGCCAGCAGCTTGAGGGGGACGTCCTCCTACGAGCAGTACTTC

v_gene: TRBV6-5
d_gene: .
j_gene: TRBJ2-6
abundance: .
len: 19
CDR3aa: CASSWGRDLSSRGANVLTF
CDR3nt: TGTGCCAGCAGTTGGGGACGGGACTTATCTTCTCGGGGGGCCAACGTCCTGACTTTC

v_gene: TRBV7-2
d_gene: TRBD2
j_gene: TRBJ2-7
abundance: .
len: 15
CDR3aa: CASSSGGSLAYEQYF
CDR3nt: TGTGCCAGCAGCTCCGGGGGGTCCCTGGCCTACGAGCAGTACTTC

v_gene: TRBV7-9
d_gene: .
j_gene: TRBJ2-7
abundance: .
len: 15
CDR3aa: CASSFSGGGSYEQYF
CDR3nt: TGTGCCAGCAGCTTTAGTGGAGGCGGCTCCTACGAGCAGTACTTC

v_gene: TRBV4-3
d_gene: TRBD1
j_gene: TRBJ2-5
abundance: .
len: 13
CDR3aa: CASSQGQQETQYF
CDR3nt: TGCGCCAGCAGCCAGGGACAGCAAGAGACCCAGTACTTC

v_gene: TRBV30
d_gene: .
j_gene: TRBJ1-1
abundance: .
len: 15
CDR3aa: CAWSRQLVGNTEAFF
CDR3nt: TGTGCCTGGAGTCGTCAGTTGGTTGGTAACACTGAAGCTTTCTTT

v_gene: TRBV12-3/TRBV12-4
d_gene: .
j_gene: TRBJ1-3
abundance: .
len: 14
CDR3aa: CASSFDQKLNTIYF
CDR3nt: TGTGCCAGCAGTTTCGACCAGAAGTTGAACACCATATATTTT

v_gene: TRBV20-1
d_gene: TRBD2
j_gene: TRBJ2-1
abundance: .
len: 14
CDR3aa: CSARSGGPWNEQFF
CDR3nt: TGCAGTGCTAGAAGCGGGGGGCCATGGAATGAGCAGTTCTTC

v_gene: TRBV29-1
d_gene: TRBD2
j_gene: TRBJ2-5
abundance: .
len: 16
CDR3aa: CSVGGVPSGARETQYF
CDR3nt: TGCAGCGTTGGGGGGGTTCCTAGCGGGGCCCGGGAGACCCAGTACTTC

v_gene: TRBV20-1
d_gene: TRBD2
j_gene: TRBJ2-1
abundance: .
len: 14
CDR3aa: CSARNERGYNEQFF
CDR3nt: TGCAGTGCTCGAAACGAGCGGGGGTACAATGAGCAGTTCTTC

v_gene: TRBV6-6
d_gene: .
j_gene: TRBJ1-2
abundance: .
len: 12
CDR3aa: CASSVQEDGYTF
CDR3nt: TGTGCCAGCAGTGTGCAGGAGGATGGCTACACCTTC

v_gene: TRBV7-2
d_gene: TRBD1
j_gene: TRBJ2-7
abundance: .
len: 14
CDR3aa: CASSLTDRVLEQYF
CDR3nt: TGTGCCAGCAGCTTAACAGACAGGGTACTCGAGCAGTACTTC

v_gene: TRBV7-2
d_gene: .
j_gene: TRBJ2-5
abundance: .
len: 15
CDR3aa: CASSLNWLSGETQYF
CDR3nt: TGTGCCAGCAGCTTAAATTGGCTCTCGGGAGAGACCCAGTACTTC

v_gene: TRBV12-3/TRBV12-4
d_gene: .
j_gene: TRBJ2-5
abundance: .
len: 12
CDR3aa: CASSGSKETQYF
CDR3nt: TGTGCCAGCAGTGGGAGCAAAGAGACCCAGTACTTC

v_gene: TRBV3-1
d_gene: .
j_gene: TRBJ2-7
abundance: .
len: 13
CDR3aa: CASSRRGVYEQYF
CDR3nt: TGTGCCAGCAGCCGCAGGGGAGTGTACGAGCAGTACTTC

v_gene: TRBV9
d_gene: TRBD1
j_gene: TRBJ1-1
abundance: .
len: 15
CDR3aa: CASSGGTGRDTEAFF
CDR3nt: TGTGCCAGCAGCGGGGGGACAGGGCGGGATACTGAAGCTTTCTTT

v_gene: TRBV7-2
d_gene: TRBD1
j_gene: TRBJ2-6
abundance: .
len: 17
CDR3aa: CASSFGTGRSGANVLTF
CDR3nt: TGTGCCAGCAGCTTCGGGACAGGGCGCTCTGGGGCCAACGTCCTGACTTTC

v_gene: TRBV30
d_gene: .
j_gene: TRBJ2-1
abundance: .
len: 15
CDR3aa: CAGFQQAVGYNEQFF
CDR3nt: TGTGCCGGATTCCAACAGGCCGTGGGGTACAATGAGCAGTTCTTC

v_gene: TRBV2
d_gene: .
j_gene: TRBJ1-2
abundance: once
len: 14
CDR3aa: CASSPDKTYGGYTF
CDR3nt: TGTGCCAGCAGTCCAGACAAAACCTACGGTGGCTACACCTTC

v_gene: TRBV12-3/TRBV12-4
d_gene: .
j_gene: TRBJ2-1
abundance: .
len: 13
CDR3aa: CASKPGQDNEQFF
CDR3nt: TGTGCCAGCAAACCGGGGCAGGACAATGAGCAGTTCTTC

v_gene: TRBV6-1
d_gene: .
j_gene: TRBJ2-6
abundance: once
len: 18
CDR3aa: CASKIFRDTRSGANVLTF
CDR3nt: TGTGCCAGCAAGATCTTCCGGGACACTCGCTCTGGGGCCAACGTCCTGACTTTC

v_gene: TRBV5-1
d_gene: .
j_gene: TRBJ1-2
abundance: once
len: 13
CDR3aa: CASSLLGDYGYTF
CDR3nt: TGCGCCAGCAGCTTACTGGGGGACTATGGCTACACCTTC

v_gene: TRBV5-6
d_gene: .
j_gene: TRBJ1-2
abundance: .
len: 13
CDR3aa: CASSRGRNYGYTF
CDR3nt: TGTGCCAGCAGCAGGGGCAGAAACTATGGCTACACCTTC

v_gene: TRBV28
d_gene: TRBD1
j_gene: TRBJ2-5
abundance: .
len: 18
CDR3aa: CASSRKRAGTAYQETQYF
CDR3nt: TGTGCCAGCAGCAGGAAACGAGCCGGGACAGCCTACCAAGAGACCCAGTACTTC

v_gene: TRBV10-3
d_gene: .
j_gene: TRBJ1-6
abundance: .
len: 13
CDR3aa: CAGRGKTNSPLHF
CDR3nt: TGTGCCGGCCGGGGCAAGACTAATTCACCCCTCCACTTT

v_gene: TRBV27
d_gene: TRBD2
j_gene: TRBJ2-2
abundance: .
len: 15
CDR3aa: CASSLGGAVVGELFF
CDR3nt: TGTGCCAGCAGCCTCGGGGGGGCAGTAGTCGGGGAGCTGTTTTTT

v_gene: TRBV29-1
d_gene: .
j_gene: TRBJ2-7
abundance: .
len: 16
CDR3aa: CSVKLQDPGMGYEQYF
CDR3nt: TGCAGCGTAAAGCTCCAGGATCCCGGAATGGGATACGAGCAGTACTTC

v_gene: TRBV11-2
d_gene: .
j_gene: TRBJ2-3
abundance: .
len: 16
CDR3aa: CASSLGSRVSTDTQYF
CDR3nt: TGTGCCAGCAGCTTAGGATCCAGGGTTAGCACAGATACGCAGTATTTT

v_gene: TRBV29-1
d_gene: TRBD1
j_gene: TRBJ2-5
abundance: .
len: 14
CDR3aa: CSALTGGPEGGQYF
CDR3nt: TGCAGTGCCCTAACAGGGGGCCCCGAAGGGGGGCAGTACTTC

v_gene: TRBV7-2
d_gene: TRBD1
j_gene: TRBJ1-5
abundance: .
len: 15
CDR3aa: CASSQQGWSNQPQHF
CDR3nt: TGTGCCAGCAGCCAACAGGGGTGGAGCAATCAGCCCCAGCATTTT

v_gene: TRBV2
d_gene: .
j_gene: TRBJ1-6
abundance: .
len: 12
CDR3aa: CASSETQVPLHF
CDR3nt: TGTGCCAGCAGTGAAACCCAAGTTCCCCTCCACTTT

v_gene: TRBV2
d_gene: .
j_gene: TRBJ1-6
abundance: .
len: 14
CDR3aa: CASTPWGPTPALHF
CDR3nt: TGTGCCAGCACGCCCTGGGGCCCAACCCCGGCCCTCCACTTT

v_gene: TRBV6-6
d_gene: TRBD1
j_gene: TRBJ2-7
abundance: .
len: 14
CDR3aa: CASRVTGAIHEQYF
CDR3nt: TGTGCCAGCAGAGTCACAGGGGCGATCCACGAGCAGTACTTC

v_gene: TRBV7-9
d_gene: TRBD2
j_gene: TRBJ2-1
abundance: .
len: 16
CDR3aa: CASSSPGAGDYNEQFF
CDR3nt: TGTGCCAGCAGCTCACCCGGGGCGGGGGACTACAATGAGCAGTTCTTC

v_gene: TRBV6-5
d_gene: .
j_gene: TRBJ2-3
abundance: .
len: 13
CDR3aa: CASSNRARDTQYF
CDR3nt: TGTGCCAGCAGTAACAGGGCGCGGGATACGCAGTATTTT

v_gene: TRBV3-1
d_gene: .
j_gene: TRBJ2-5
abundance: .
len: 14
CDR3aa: CASSLAPGQETQYF
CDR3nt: TGTGCCAGCAGCCTAGCGCCGGGACAAGAGACCCAGTACTTC

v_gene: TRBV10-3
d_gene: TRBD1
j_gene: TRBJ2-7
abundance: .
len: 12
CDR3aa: CAIRDRDYEQYF
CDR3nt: TGTGCCATCAGAGACAGGGACTACGAGCAGTACTTC

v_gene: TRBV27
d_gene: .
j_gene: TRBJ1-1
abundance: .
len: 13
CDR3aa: CASSLTWGTEAFF
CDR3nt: TGTGCCAGCAGTTTAACATGGGGCACTGAAGCTTTCTTT

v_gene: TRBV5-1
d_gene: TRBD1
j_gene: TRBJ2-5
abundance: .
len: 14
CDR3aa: CASSFRTGVETQYF
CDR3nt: TGCGCCAGCAGTTTCAGGACAGGGGTGGAGACCCAGTACTTC

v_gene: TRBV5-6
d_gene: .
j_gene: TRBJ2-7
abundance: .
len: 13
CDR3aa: CASSLDVSYEQYF
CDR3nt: TGTGCCAGCAGCTTGGATGTCAGCTACGAGCAGTACTTC

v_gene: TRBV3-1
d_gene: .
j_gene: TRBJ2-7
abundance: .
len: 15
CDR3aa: CASSQSPVGTYEQYF
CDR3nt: TGTGCCAGCAGCCAAAGCCCTGTTGGAACCTACGAGCAGTACTTC

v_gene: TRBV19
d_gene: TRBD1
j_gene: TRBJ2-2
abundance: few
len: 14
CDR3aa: CASSLQGAGGELFF
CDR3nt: TGTGCCAGTAGTTTACAGGGGGCTGGCGGGGAGCTGTTTTTT

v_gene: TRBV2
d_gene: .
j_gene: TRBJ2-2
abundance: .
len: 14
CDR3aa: CASRGGFATGELFF
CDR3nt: TGTGCCAGCAGGGGCGGGTTTGCCACCGGGGAGCTGTTTTTT

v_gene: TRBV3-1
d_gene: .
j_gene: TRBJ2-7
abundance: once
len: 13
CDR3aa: CASSQGIGYEQYF
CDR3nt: TGTGCCAGCAGCCAAGGGATCGGCTACGAGCAGTACTTC

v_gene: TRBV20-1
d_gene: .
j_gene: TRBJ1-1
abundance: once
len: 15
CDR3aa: CSARSPGGGFTEAFF
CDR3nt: TGCAGTGCTAGATCCCCGGGGGGAGGGTTCACTGAAGCTTTCTTT

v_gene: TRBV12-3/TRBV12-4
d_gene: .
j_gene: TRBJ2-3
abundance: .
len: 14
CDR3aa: CASSLWQSTDTQYF
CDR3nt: TGTGCCAGCAGTTTATGGCAGTCTACAGATACGCAGTATTTT

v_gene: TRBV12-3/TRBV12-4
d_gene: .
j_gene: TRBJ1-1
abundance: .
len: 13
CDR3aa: CASSLTRHTEAFF
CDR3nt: TGTGCCAGCAGTTTGACCCGACACACTGAAGCTTTCTTT